This TCR beta chain was retrieved from a study of cytomegalovirus exposure and HLA in healthy donors. The overall study: In an early release, HLA-typed donors contributed some 82 million unique TCR sequences. General observations from the study: Within the data, a cluster of highly shared sequence variants was likely a sequencing artifact.

With 60 Vbeta and 13 Jbeta primers, the PCR was carried out. Sequencing used immunoSEQ multiplex PCR; TCRdb keeps in-frame clones, though not all of them. The sample carries approximately 160,000 clones, roughly three quarters recorded once. CDR1 is MNHEY, CDR2 SVGAGI, per germline. Trimming removed 6 bases from V and 7 bases from J, with 12 bases in between. This CDR3 spans 13 amino acids. Of note for this clone: The antigen remains unidentified.

The sequence was obtained from a male donor in good health and CMV-seropositive. Specimen: PBMCs. This rearrangement joins TRBV6-5 to TRBJ2-2, with D possibly being TRBD1 (5 bases). The CDR3 nucleotides are TGTGCCAGCAGCCAGGGTTCTATCGGGGAGCTGTTTTTT. It codes for CASSQGSIGELFF.